A selection of T cell receptor beta chains follows, all from one sample in a study of Graves' ophthalmopathy and Graves' hyperthyroidism. TCRdb fed the multiplex PCR reads into MiXCR, producing one record per CDR3 protein. Of fewer than 350,000 distinct CDR3 sequences listed, 17% are singletons. Sequences were obtained from peripheral blood. The receptors were sampled from an adult man with Graves' ophthalmopathy. The CDR3 runs from the conserved cysteine through the conserved F or W. D genes are given only for firm matches. Part of the rows lack a size; the others show once, few, many or a class for expanded clones.

many	TRBV11-1	TRBJ1-6	-	TGTGCCAGCAGCTTAGAGGCAGGGGAAGGATCACCCCTCCACTTT	CASSLEAGEGSPLHF
many	TRBV19	TRBJ2-5	TRBD2	TGTGCCAGTAGTAACTATGAGCGGGGGTACCAAGAGACCCAGTACTTC	CASSNYERGYQETQYF
many	TRBV11-2	TRBJ2-5	TRBD1	TGTGCCAGCAGCTTATCCGGGGCAGGGGGCCTCGGAGAGACCCAGTACTTC	CASSLSGAGGLGETQYF
many	TRBV6-2/TRBV6-3	TRBJ1-1	-	TGTGCCAGCAGTTCAACCCAAAGCAGCACTGAAGCTTTCTTT	CASSSTQSSTEAFF
many	TRBV12-3/TRBV12-4	TRBJ1-1	-	TGTGCCAGCAGCCCTACCGGGGGGGTCACTGAAGCTTTCTTT	CASSPTGGVTEAFF
many	TRBV20-1	TRBJ1-1	TRBD1	TGCAGTGCGCACAGGACAGGGATGAGAGACACTGAAGCTTTCTTT	CSAHRTGMRDTEAFF
few	TRBV12-3/TRBV12-4	TRBJ1-1	-	TGTGCCAGCAAATTGAACACTGAAGCTTTCTTT	CASKLNTEAFF
many	TRBV6-2/TRBV6-3	TRBJ1-5	TRBD1	TGTGCCAGCAGTACACAGGGGGCCGATAGCAATCAGCCCCAGCATTTT	CASSTQGADSNQPQHF
many	TRBV20-1	TRBJ1-5	-	TGCAGTGCTAGAGAACAGAGGAATCGCAATCAGCCCCAGCATTTT	CSAREQRNRNQPQHF
many	TRBV12-3/TRBV12-4	TRBJ1-1	TRBD1	TGTGCCAGCAGCCTCGGACAGGGTGTGACTGAAGCTTTCTTT	CASSLGQGVTEAFF
once	TRBV30	TRBJ1-2	-	TGTGCCTGGAGTGCCGACGGAAACTATGGCTACACCTTC	CAWSADGNYGYTF
many	TRBV10-3	TRBJ1-3	-	TGTGCCATCAGTGGTTCTGGAAACACCATATATTTT	CAISGSGNTIYF
many	TRBV6-2/TRBV6-3	TRBJ1-2	-	TGTGCCAGCAGTTCCTGGGGCAGACCTTCTAACTATGGCTACACCTTC	CASSSWGRPSNYGYTF
many	TRBV20-1	TRBJ2-5	-	TGCAGTGCATTGGCGGGGTTCCAAGAGACCCAGTACTTC	CSALAGFQETQYF
-	TRBV27	TRBJ1-5	-	TGTGCCAGCAGTCAGAATGGAGGCCATCAGCCCCAGCATTTT	CASSQNGGHQPQHF
many	TRBV7-2	TRBJ2-5	TRBD2	TGTGCCAGCAGCCGTATAGCGGGGGGGATTCAAGAGACCCAGTACTTC	CASSRIAGGIQETQYF
-	TRBV6-1	TRBJ1-2	-	TGTGCCAGCAGCGCTACTCCTAACTATGGCTACACCTTC	CASSATPNYGYTF
many	TRBV30	TRBJ2-7	-	TGTGCCTGGAGTGGGTTAGGGGAGCAGTACTTC	CAWSGLGEQYF
few	TRBV3-1	TRBJ2-5	-	TGTGCCAGCAGACTAAAGCGGGAGACCCAGTACTTC	CASRLKRETQYF
-	TRBV18	TRBJ2-2	TRBD2	TGTGCCAGCTCCCAGACTAGCGGTGGCACCGGGGAGCTGTTTTTT	CASSQTSGGTGELFF
many	TRBV5-1	TRBJ1-2	-	TGCGCCAGCAGCTCTGGGGGATCTAACTATGGCTACACCTTC	CASSSGGSNYGYTF
many	TRBV10-3	TRBJ2-7	-	TGTGCCATCAGTGACTCAATCTTAGGAAAATACGAGCAGTACTTC	CAISDSILGKYEQYF
many	TRBV27	TRBJ2-1	TRBD1	TGTGCCAGCAGCCCGGGACAGGAGAACTACAATGAGCAGTTCTTC	CASSPGQENYNEQFF
many	TRBV5-5	TRBJ1-2	-	TGTGCCAGCAGCTTGCTTTTTGAGGACCGATACCATGGCTACACCTTC	CASSLLFEDRYHGYTF
once	TRBV27	TRBJ2-7	TRBD1	TGTGCCAGCCGCCGACAGGGCGGCCGGGGTGCTGACTACGAGCAGTACTTC	CASRRQGGRGADYEQYF
many	TRBV6-1	TRBJ1-2	TRBD1	TGTGCCAGCAGTCTCCAAACGGACAGGTCCTTCTATGGCTACACCTTC	CASSLQTDRSFYGYTF
many	TRBV6-5	TRBJ2-7	-	TGTGCCAGCAGTTACACGCCAAGCCCCTACGAGCAGTACTTC	CASSYTPSPYEQYF
many	TRBV28	TRBJ1-6	-	TGTGCCAGCAGTTTCCCGGAGCCGGGAGCTCAACAATGGTCACCCCTCCACTTT	CASSFPEPGAQQWSPLHF
many	TRBV11-1	TRBJ2-6	-	TGTGCCAGCAGCTTAGATGGGGAAAGATTTGGGGCCAACGTCCTGACTTTC	CASSLDGERFGANVLTF
many	TRBV7-2	TRBJ1-1	-	TGTGCCAGCAGCTTATCAAGGGTGGAAGCTTTCTTT	CASSLSRVEAFF
many	TRBV7-9	TRBJ2-7	TRBD2	TGTGCCAGCAGCTTAGGCGGGGGGGCCGACTACGAGCAGTACTTC	CASSLGGGADYEQYF
many	TRBV24-1	TRBJ2-5	TRBD2	TGTGCCACCAGTGACCCCCGGGGGGGCCACCAAGAGACCCAGTACTTC	CATSDPRGGHQETQYF
many	TRBV5-1	TRBJ1-2	-	TGCGCCAGCAGCTCGACAGACTATGGCTACACCTTC	CASSSTDYGYTF
few	TRBV6-1	TRBJ1-1	TRBD1	TGTGCCAGCAGCAACGACCGGACAGGGAACACTGAAGCTTTCTTT	CASSNDRTGNTEAFF
many	TRBV6-2/TRBV6-3	TRBJ1-1	TRBD1	TGTGCCAGCAGCCATCGGACAGGGCATTGGGGAGCTTTCTTT	CASSHRTGHWGAFF
many	TRBV11-2	TRBJ1-1	-	TGTGCCAGCAGCTTATGGGGACAAGCTACTGAAGCTTTCTTT	CASSLWGQATEAFF
many	TRBV20-1	TRBJ2-6	-	TGCAGTGCCACACCACTCGGGGCAGCTCACGACGTCCTGACTTTC	CSATPLGAAHDVLTF
-	TRBV2	TRBJ1-5	TRBD1	TGTGCCAGCAGGGGGGGACAGGCGAGCAATCAGCCCCAGCATTTT	CASRGGQASNQPQHF
many	TRBV9	TRBJ1-2	-	TGTGCCAGCAGCCCCCTGACAGTTTCTAACTATGGCTACACCTTC	CASSPLTVSNYGYTF
many	TRBV12-3/TRBV12-4	TRBJ1-5	TRBD1	TGTGCCAGCAGTGGGGACAGGGGTCAGCCCCAGCATTTT	CASSGDRGQPQHF
many	TRBV7-2	TRBJ1-1	TRBD1	TGTGCCAGCAGCTTCGGGACAGCTAACACTGAAGCTTTCTTT	CASSFGTANTEAFF
many	TRBV11-1	TRBJ2-5	-	TGTGCCAGCAGCTTAGACCTAGAGCGAGAGACCCAGTACTTC	CASSLDLERETQYF
many	TRBV14	TRBJ2-7	-	TGTGCCAGCAGCCAAGAGAACAGGGGAGGGTACGAGCAGTACTTC	CASSQENRGGYEQYF
many	TRBV7-3	TRBJ2-2	-	TGTGCCAGCAGCGCTTACCAGGGCACCGGGGAGCTGTTTTTT	CASSAYQGTGELFF
many	TRBV29-1	TRBJ1-1	-	TGCAGCGTTGAAATGGCAGACACTGAAGCTTTCTTT	CSVEMADTEAFF
many	TRBV30	TRBJ2-2	TRBD1	TGTGCCTGGAGGACACCGGGACAGGGCCACTTAGGGGAGCTGTTTTTT	CAWRTPGQGHLGELFF
few	TRBV12-3/TRBV12-4	TRBJ1-3	TRBD1	TGTGCCAGCAGGGACAGGGGACTCCCTGGAAACACCATATATTTT	CASRDRGLPGNTIYF
-	TRBV7-2	TRBJ2-7	TRBD2	TGTGCCAGCAGCCAAGCGGGGGGCAAATCCTACGAGCAGTACTTC	CASSQAGGKSYEQYF